The 28 T cell receptor beta chains below come from one sample, sequenced in a study of metastatic and nonmetastatic thyroid tumors. Until they underwent thyroid surgery, no patient had received any treatment. Using MiXCR, TCRdb reanalyzed the PCR reads. The data contain fewer than 40,000 clones, around 47% of them seen just once; the ten biggest clones take up about 24%. The sample consisted of tumor tissue. These receptors were obtained from a male donor with papillary thyroid cancer or a benign thyroid nodule (not recorded which). Some clones in this sample may be carry-over from other donors' samples.

The CDR3 sequence: CASSFSPPAQYGYTF. The DNA for the CDR3 is TGTGCCAGCAGTTTCTCGCCGCCAGCCCAGTATGGCTACACCTTC. The chain has TRBV27 and TRBJ1-2; no firm D call. CDR3 length: 15 residues. V lost 3 bases and J lost 5, with 16 bases in between. Germline values: CDR1 MNHEY, CDR2 SMNVEV (reference sequence).

This clone was picked up many times. CDR3 coding DNA: TGTGCCAGCAGTTACTCGCGGAAGAATACCTACGAGCAGTACTTC. This translates into CASSYSRKNTYEQYF. The chain joins TRBV6-6 to TRBJ2-7, with D unclear. The ends were cut back, 0 bases at V and 2 bases at J, with 11 bases in the middle. The CDR3 is made up of 15 amino acids. The germline gives CDR1 MNHNY, CDR2 SVGAGI (reference sequence).

This clone appeared a few times. Written as DNA, the CDR3 is TGTGCCTGCGCCGGGACTAGATACAATGAGCAGTTCTTC. Its translation: CACAGTRYNEQFF. The rearrangement joins TRBV19 to TRBJ2-1; 8 bases match TRBD2. Per the germline V gene, CDR1 is LNHDA and CDR2 is SQIVND (reference sequence). With 11 bases clipped from V and 4 bases from J, the junction kept 7 bases outside the gene matches. The CDR3 is made up of 13 amino acids. Together with reference TRBV19 and TRBJ2-1, the CDR3 gives the full variable domain: DGGITQSPKYLFRKEGQNVTLSCEQNLNHDAMYWYRQDPGQGLRLIYYSQIVNDFQKGDIAEGYSVSREKKESFPLTVTSAQKNPTAFYLCACAGTRYNEQFFGPGTRLTVL.

The V call is TRBV6-1, the J call TRBJ2-3; perhaps TRBD1 as D (6 bases). V gave up 4 bases and J gave up 0 bases, with 8 bases separating them. The CDR3 has 14 residues. Looked up from germline, CDR1 is MNHNS and CDR2 is SASEGT. In DNA, the CDR3 is TGTGCCAGCAGTGGTGGGGGCAGCACAGATACGCAGTATTTT. Its translation: CASSGGGSTDTQYF.

The genes are TRBV6-1 and TRBJ2-3; D unclear. Trimming pared 6 bases from V and 9 bases from J, leaving 13 bases between. There are 12 residues in the CDR3. Germline-derived CDR1 and CDR2 are MNHNS and SASEGT. In DNA, the CDR3 is TGTGCCAGCAGACACGGACCCAGCACGCAGTATTTT. Translated, it gives CASRHGPSTQYF.

The CDR3 protein is CASSASKRGAYEQYF. CDR3 nucleotide sequence: TGTGCCAGCAGCGCAAGTAAGCGGGGGGCCTACGAGCAGTACTTC. The chain employs TRBV13 and TRBJ2-7; 9 bases agree with TRBD2. V lost 5 bases and J lost 2; bases outside the gene matches: 7. The CDR3 is 15 amino acids. From germline, CDR1 is PRHDT and CDR2 FYEKMQ (reference sequence).

This rearrangement joins TRBV5-6 to TRBJ2-7; no definite D call. Trimming shortened V by 0 bases and J by 9 bases, and 7 bases separated the two germline ends. This CDR3 region has 11 residues. Germline V CDR1 and CDR2: SGHDT, YYEEEE. CDR3: CASSLGHAQYF. The CDR3 region has the DNA TGTGCCAGCAGCTTGGGACACGCGCAGTACTTC.

J is TRBJ2-6 and V is TRBV30; no clear D. Trimming left V 5 bases short and J 1 base short, with 12 bases between. Germline V CDR1 and CDR2: GTSNPN, SVGIG (reference sequence). CDR3 length: 15 residues. The CDR3 region is CAWDPGDSGANVLTF. The CDR3 DNA reads TGTGCCTGGGACCCGGGCGATTCTGGGGCCAACGTCCTGACTTTC.

J is TRBJ2-5 and V is TRBV20-1; D call uncertain. The CDR3 length is 15 residues. Trimming left V 1 base short and J 4 bases short, with 16 bases between. The germline V gene encodes CDR1 DFQATT and CDR2 SNEGSKA (reference sequence). As DNA, the CDR3 is TGCAGTGCTAGAGGTCCGAAACTGCCCCCAGAGACCCAGTACTTC. Translating it yields CSARGPKLPPETQYF.

This clone was counted only a few times. Relative to the germline gene, one junction end is altered; a read error may explain this. This sequence joins TRBV12-5 and TRBJ2-2; D tentatively reads TRBD1 or TRBD2 (6 bases each). From germline, CDR1 is LGHNT and CDR2 FRNRAP. The CDR3 is 13 amino acids. CDR3 amino acids: CTSLKQGTGELFF. As DNA, the CDR3 is TGTACTAGCCTAAAACAGGGCACCGGGGAGCTGTTTTTT.

In this sample, this clone turned up a few times. The rearrangement uses TRBV27 and TRBJ2-7; the match to TRBD2 covers 13 bases. The V segment lost 5 bases and the J segment 5 bases; nucleotides outside the gene matches: 15. The germline V gene encodes CDR1 MNHEY and CDR2 SMNVEV (reference sequence). The CDR3 has 18 residues. This CDR3 reads CASSPLPGGTSGMDEQYF. The CDR3 DNA reads TGTGCCAGCAGTCCACTCCCCGGTGGGACTAGCGGGATGGACGAGCAGTACTTC.

The genes are TRBV11-1 and TRBJ2-1; a possible D gene is TRBD2 (6 bases). This CDR3 has 15 residues. CDR1 and CDR2 from the germline V gene are SGHAT and FQDESV (reference sequence). V dropped 11 bases and J dropped 7 bases, with 24 bases sitting between them. The CDR3 nucleotides read TGTGCCGGCTCTTTTCTCGGGACTGGCGGTAATGAGCAGTTCTTC. Amino acid sequence: CAGSFLGTGGNEQFF.

The rearrangement joins TRBV7-8 to TRBJ1-5; maybe TRBD1 (5 bases). The germline gives CDR1 SGHVS, CDR2 FQNEAQ. The CDR3 contains 15 residues. V was clipped by 3 bases and J by 4 bases, with 13 bases between them. CDR3 sequence (DNA): TGTGCCAGCAGCTTTCGGCGGGACGGAAATCAGCCCCAGCATTTT. Protein sequence: CASSFRRDGNQPQHF.

The chain joins TRBV20-1 to TRBJ2-7; TRBD2 matches 12 bases. Unmatched junction bases numbered 10, after V lost 3 bases and J lost 4 bases. This CDR3 has 16 residues. Germline V gene lookup returns CDR1 DFQATT and CDR2 SNEGSKA (reference sequence). The CDR3 DNA follows: TGCAGTGCTAGTCAGGTACTAGCGGGAGGTTTTTACGAGCAGTACTTC. This sequence encodes CSASQVLAGGFYEQYF.

This sequence joins TRBV12-3 or TRBV12-4 and TRBJ1-5, with a tentative D call TRBD1 (6 bases). Trimming took 6 bases from V and 1 from J, leaving 10 bases between them. The length of the CDR3 is 14 residues. CDR3 coding DNA: TGTGCCAGCAGCACAGGGATGAGCAATCAGCCCCAGCATTTT. Its protein is CASSTGMSNQPQHF.

The chain combines TRBV19 with TRBJ2-3; 14 bases map to TRBD2. Germline V gene sequence: CDR1 LNHDA, CDR2 SQIVND (reference sequence). This CDR3 has 16 amino acids. The V gene end was trimmed by 6 bases and the J gene end by 6 bases; junction bases not matched to a gene: 8. As DNA, the CDR3 is TGTGCCAGTAGCCGAGGACTAGCGGGAGGTGCGGATACGCAGTATTTT. Protein product: CASSRGLAGGADTQYF.

This clone was counted only a few times. This chain joins TRBV6-1 and TRBJ2-3; D not resolved. CDR3 size: 13 residues. Germline CDR1 and CDR2: MNHNS and SASEGT. V was shortened by 5 bases and J by 5 bases, with 11 bases between the two germline ends. CDR3 DNA: TGTGCCAGCAGTCGAAGGGAACAAGATACGCAGTATTTT. As protein: CASSRREQDTQYF.

A few counts support this clone. V and J are TRBV24-1 and TRBJ2-1, with 12 bases fitting TRBD2. The trim removed 12 bases at V and 7 bases at J, leaving 6 bases unmatched. The germline V gene encodes CDR1 KGHDR and CDR2 SFDVKD. The CDR3 runs to 13 residues. The CDR3, as DNA: TGTGCCGCGGGACTAGCGGGTAGGAATGAGCAGTTCTTC. Its protein product is CAAGLAGRNEQFF.

In its sample, this clone was seen a few times. The V and J genes are TRBV19 and TRBJ2-7, with D tentatively TRBD1 (6 bases). Germline loops: CDR1 LNHDA, CDR2 SQIVND (reference sequence). This CDR3 is built from 14 residues. V was trimmed by 6 bases and J by 3 bases, leaving 15 bases between them. The CDR3, as DNA: TGTGCCAGTAGCGACCGGGACACACGCTACGAGCAGTACTTC. Its translation: CASSDRDTRYEQYF.

J is TRBJ1-3 and V is TRBV5-6; tentatively, D is TRBD1 (6 bases). Trimming stripped 3 bases from V and 4 bases from J, with 17 bases between. There are 16 residues in the CDR3. Germline CDR1 is SGHDT and CDR2 is YYEEEE. This chain's CDR3 is CASSWTTDSEGNTIYF. The CDR3 coding sequence is TGTGCCAGCAGCTGGACGACGGACAGCGAGGGAAACACCATATATTTT.

This clone came up a few times. The rearrangement joins TRBV28 to TRBJ2-3; tentative D call: TRBD1 (6 bases). With 5 bases removed from V and 2 bases from J, the gap between germline ends came to 14 bases. The V gene's germline CDR1 is MDHEN and CDR2 SYDVKM. The CDR3 contains 15 residues. The CDR3 sequence is CASSNSQGYTDTQYF. The DNA of the CDR3 is TGTGCCAGCAGTAACTCCCAGGGGTACACAGATACGCAGTATTTT.

The chain uses TRBV18 and TRBJ2-3, with 11 positions matching TRBD2. In germline, CDR1 is KGHSH, CDR2 LQKENI. CDR3 length: 17 residues. V was pared by 6 bases and J by 1 base, with 9 bases of the junction left unmatched. DNA for the CDR3: TGTGCCAGCTCGGCCGGGACTAGCGGTTCCGGCACAGATACGCAGTATTTT. Protein: CASSAGTSGSGTDTQYF.

V is TRBV28 and J is TRBJ1-2; D remains ambiguous. The ends were cut back, 5 bases at V and 8 bases at J, with 18 bases in the middle. The length of the CDR3 is 14 residues. Germline assignment: CDR1 MDHEN and CDR2 SYDVKM. DNA of the CDR3: TGTGCCAGCAGTGCTGAGCAGCTAGTCGGCGGCTACACCTTC. Amino acid sequence: CASSAEQLVGGYTF.

This sequence joins TRBV7-2 and TRBJ2-2; 9 bases line up with TRBD2. J was trimmed by 14 bases and V by 3 bases; bases with no gene match: 10. CDR3 size: 14 residues. From germline, CDR1 is SGHTA and CDR2 FQGNSA. This CDR3 is CASSFPGLAVELFF. The CDR3 bases are TGTGCCAGCAGCTTTCCGGGACTAGCCGTAGAACTGTTTTTT.

This clone was counted between two and nine times. This sequence joins TRBV6-1 and TRBJ1-2; 7 bases line up with TRBD1. CDR1 is MNHNS and CDR2 is SASEGT in the germline V gene. Losses at the gene ends were 7 bases for V and 5 bases for J; bases not matched to a gene: 4. This CDR3 comprises 12 residues. The CDR3 sequence: CASTSQGYGYTF. The CDR3 coding sequence is TGTGCCAGCACATCACAGGGGTATGGCTACACCTTC.

This clone has only a few counts. This rearrangement joins TRBV6-1 to TRBJ2-3; 7 positions agree with TRBD1. Germline trimming cut 7 bases from V and 2 bases from J; bases unmatched to any gene: 6. Germline V lookup: CDR1 MNHNS, CDR2 SASEGT. The CDR3 runs to 14 residues. The CDR3 nucleotides are TGTGCCAGCACGGGGCAGGGGGACACAGATACGCAGTATTTT. Translating gives CASTGQGDTDTQYF.

The chain recombines TRBV20-1 with TRBJ2-7; 7 nucleotides align to TRBD1. Per germline, CDR1 DFQATT and CDR2 SNEGSKA (reference sequence). Trimming at V came to 5 bases and at J to 4 bases, leaving 5 bases not matched to a gene. This CDR3 is 12 amino acids long. The DNA for the CDR3 is TGCAGTGCTGAGGGGGCTGAGTACGAGCAGTACTTC. Translating it yields CSAEGAEYEQYF.

The sample holds one count of this clone. The chain has TRBV3-1 and TRBJ2-7, with a tentative D call TRBD2 (6 bases). Germline V gives CDR1 LGHDT, CDR2 YNNKEL (reference sequence). This CDR3 comprises 15 residues. Trimming cost V 4 bases and J 3 bases, with 16 bases left between them. CDR3 in DNA: TGTGCCAGCAGCCCCGGGGCGGGACCCCACTACGAGCAGTACTTC. Translation gives CASSPGAGPHYEQYF.